The 31 T cell receptor beta chains in this list originate from one sample, sequenced in a study of blood T cell repertoires in COVID-19. Clones were sequenced by immunoSEQ multiplex PCR, and TCRdb holds only the in-frame ones, with some missing. In the table there are hundreds of thousands of clones, around 89% of which are singletons. The sample taken for sequencing was peripheral blood. These receptors all come from a man aged 40-55 years with acute or convalescent COVID-19.

V and J are TRBV12-3 or TRBV12-4 and TRBJ2-1; weak D call: TRBD2 (6 bases). V shed 7 bases and J shed 4 bases, with 11 bases lying between them. This CDR3 has 13 amino acids. The DNA of the CDR3 is TGTGCCAGCACCATCGGAGGGTACAATGAGCAGTTCTTC. Translating it yields CASTIGGYNEQFF.

The chain employs TRBV5-8 and TRBJ2-7, with 15 positions matching TRBD2. V lost 3 bases, J lost 5 bases, and 6 bases stayed unmatched. CDR3 length: 16 amino acids. Looked up from germline, CDR1 is SGHTS and CDR2 is YDEGEE. Here the CDR3 DNA reads TGTGCCAGCAGCTCTGGACTAGCGGGGGGGCGGGACGAGCAGTACTTC. It encodes CASSSGLAGGRDEQYF.

V gene TRBV7-3 combines with J gene TRBJ2-1, with D uncertain. V was shortened by 6 bases and J by 2 bases, with 8 bases between the two germline ends. Germline V gene sequence: CDR1 SGHTA, CDR2 FQGTGA. This CDR3 contains 13 residues. CDR3 sequence: CASSPTAYNEQFF. The CDR3 bases are TGTGCCAGCAGTCCTACCGCCTACAATGAGCAGTTCTTC.

This clone was seen just once. The chain carries TRBV6-2 or TRBV6-3 and TRBJ2-2; the D gene is possibly TRBD1 (5 bases). Germline CDR1 and CDR2: MNHEY and SVGEGT. The V and J ends lost 5 bases and 5 bases respectively, with 9 bases between them. The length of the CDR3 is 13 residues. The CDR3 DNA reads TGTGCCAGCAGTCTCCAGGGAACCGGGGAGCTGTTTTTT. It is translated as CASSLQGTGELFF.

V and J are TRBV18 and TRBJ1-1, with D possibly matching TRBD1 (6 bases). There are 17 residues in the CDR3. The germline V gene encodes CDR1 KGHSH and CDR2 LQKENI. The V gene lost 1 base and the J gene lost 1 base, with 16 bases spanning the gap. The CDR3, as DNA: TGTGCCAGCTCACCACGTCCCGGACAGATAACGAACACTGAAGCTTTCTTT. The encoded protein is CASSPRPGQITNTEAFF.

CDR3 nucleotides: TGCACCAGCAGCCAAGATAAGCAGGATTACTACAATGAGCAGTTCTTC. Translated, it gives CTSSQDKQDYYNEQFF. This chain uses TRBV1 with TRBJ2-1; TRBD1 reflects the table's D call only, with no check against the DNA. TRBV1 counts as a pseudogene. CDR3 length equals 16 residues.

The gene calls are TRBV6-1 and TRBJ2-7; TRBD1 aligns across 8 bases. The CDR3 spans 15 residues. V trimming: 2 bases; J trimming: 3 bases; junction bases outside the gene matches: 6. The germline CDR1 and CDR2 sequences are MNHNS and SASEGT. Here the CDR3 reads CASSERPGQVYEQYF. The CDR3 region has the DNA TGTGCCAGCAGTGAAAGGCCGGGACAGGTCTACGAGCAGTACTTC.

This sequence joins TRBV19 and TRBJ1-4, with TRBD1 matching 9 bases. Germline V lookup: CDR1 LNHDA, CDR2 SQIVND (reference sequence). The CDR3 consists of 14 residues. With 6 bases clipped from V and 5 bases from J, the junction kept 4 bases outside the gene matches. The CDR3 DNA follows: TGTGCCAGTAGCACCGGGACAGGGAATGAAAAACTGTTTTTT. Encoded protein: CASSTGTGNEKLFF.

This clone was recorded many times. V is TRBV25-1 and J is TRBJ2-3; 8 nucleotides line up with TRBD1. Trimming took 5 bases from V and 5 from J; bases not matched to a gene: 9. This CDR3 is built from 15 residues. The germline CDR1 and CDR2 sequences are MGHDK and SYGVNS. The DNA for the CDR3 is TGTGCCAGCAGTCCTGTGAACAGGGGGATAGATACGCAGTATTTT. It codes for CASSPVNRGIDTQYF.

This chain connects TRBV19 to TRBJ1-4, with TRBD1 as a possible D gene (5 bases). With 4 bases removed from V and 5 bases from J, the gap between germline ends came to 11 bases. CDR1 is LNHDA and CDR2 is SQIVND in the germline V gene (reference sequence). The CDR3 totals 14 residues. In DNA form, the CDR3 reads TGTGCCAGTAGTAGCGGCAGGGTGAATGAAAAACTGTTTTTT. As protein: CASSSGRVNEKLFF. Filled out from reference TRBV19 and TRBJ1-4, the complete variable domain reads DGGITQSPKYLFRKEGQNVTLSCEQNLNHDAMYWYRQDPGQGLRLIYYSQIVNDFQKGDIAEGYSVSREKKESFPLTVTSAQKNPTAFYLCASSSGRVNEKLFFGSGTQLSVL.

V usage is TRBV4-1 and J usage is TRBJ2-1; D is unclear. CDR1 MGHRA and CDR2 YSYEKL come from the germline V gene. This CDR3 comprises 13 residues. V lost 6 bases and J 7 bases, leaving 13 bases between the germline ends. The CDR3 region is CASRPFVGNEQFF. The CDR3 bases are TGCGCCAGCAGGCCCTTTGTCGGGAATGAGCAGTTCTTC.

This clone appeared once. The J gene is TRBJ2-7, the V gene TRBV10-3; 8 bases fit TRBD1. CDR3 length: 14 amino acids. The germline V gene encodes CDR1 ENHRY and CDR2 SYGVKD. V shed 0 bases, J shed 3 bases, and the junction held 1 base outside the gene matches. CDR3 bases: TGTGCCATCAGTGAGTCGGGACAGGTCTACGAGCAGTACTTC. It is translated as CAISESGQVYEQYF.

This chain joins TRBV3-1 (or the pseudogene TRBV3-2) and TRBJ2-7; TRBD2 aligns across 12 bases. The trim removed 1 base at V and 4 bases at J, leaving 2 bases unmatched. This CDR3 is built from 15 residues. The germline V gene has CDR1 LGHDT and CDR2 YNNKEL (reference sequence). CDR3 in amino acids: CASSQGLAGVYEQYF. The CDR3 coding sequence is TGTGCCAGCAGCCAAGGACTAGCGGGAGTGTACGAGCAGTACTTC.

For this clone: Its ends do not fully match the called genes, so a read error is possible. The V and J genes are TRBV6-1 and TRBJ2-7, with D perhaps matching TRBD1 (5 bases). Germline V CDR1 and CDR2: MNHNS, SASEGT. CDR3 size: 14 residues. In DNA, the CDR3 is TGTGCCAGCAGTGAAGCCAAACGAAGGGGATTATTACACTTC. Protein: CASSEAKRRGLLHF.

This chain links TRBV13 with TRBJ1-4, with D maybe TRBD1 (6 bases). The CDR3 consists of 14 residues. The germline gives CDR1 PRHDT, CDR2 FYEKMQ (reference sequence). V was shortened by 4 bases and J by 4 bases, with 10 bases between the two germline ends. CDR3 nucleotide sequence: TGTGCCAGCAGCTACCGACAGGTTAATGAAAAACTGTTTTTT. The encoded protein is CASSYRQVNEKLFF.

This clone appeared once. The chain combines TRBV4-2 with TRBJ1-2; D is uncertain. V was pared by 1 base and J by 3 bases, with 18 bases between. The germline CDR1 and CDR2 sequences are LGHNA and YNFKEQ. The CDR3 is 17 amino acids. The CDR3 DNA reads as TGTGCCAGCAGCCAAGGTCCCCGGAGGGAATGGGACTATGGCTACACCTTC. Residues: CASSQGPRREWDYGYTF.

The rearrangement links TRBV27 to TRBJ1-6; the match to TRBD1 covers 9 bases. CDR3 size: 16 residues. Trimming at V came to 5 bases and at J to 6 bases, leaving 8 bases not matched to a gene. The germline CDR1 and CDR2 sequences are MNHEY and SMNVEV (reference sequence). CDR3 sequence (DNA): TGTGCCAGCAGTCTCCGGACAGGGGTCTTTAATTCACCCCTCCACTTT. Its translation: CASSLRTGVFNSPLHF.

V is TRBV12-5 and J is TRBJ2-7; weak D call: TRBD1 (6 bases). The length of the CDR3 is 16 residues. V lost 6 bases, J lost 1 base, and 19 bases lay in between. CDR1 LGHNT and CDR2 FRNRAP come from the germline V gene. CDR3 region: CASGDKSGTPSYEQYF. The CDR3 region has the DNA TGTGCTAGTGGCGATAAATCCGGGACACCATCCTACGAGCAGTACTTC.

V and J are TRBV3-1 (or the pseudogene TRBV3-2) and TRBJ1-2, with D possibly TRBD1 on 6 matching bases. Trimming cost V 3 bases and J 3 bases, with 11 bases left between them. The CDR3 consists of 14 residues. Germline V gives CDR1 LGHDT, CDR2 YNNKEL (reference sequence). The CDR3 DNA is TGTGCCAGCAGCCAGTACCAGGGGTACTATGGCTACACCTTC. Protein: CASSQYQGYYGYTF.

The chain is built from TRBV13 and TRBJ2-7; D unclear. Trimming took off 1 base at V and 0 bases at J, with 7 bases between the two ends. The CDR3 runs to 14 residues. CDR1 and CDR2 from the germline V gene are PRHDT and FYEKMQ (reference sequence). The CDR3 is CASSLAQNSYEQYF. CDR3 DNA: TGTGCCAGCAGCTTAGCCCAAAACTCCTACGAGCAGTACTTC.

This chain connects TRBV11-1 to TRBJ2-7; 10 bases map to TRBD1. The CDR3 is 14 residues long. CDR1 is SGHAT and CDR2 is FQDESV in the germline V gene (reference sequence). V lost 5 bases to trimming and J lost 2 bases; unmatched junction nucleotides: 3. CDR3 sequence: CASSMGQGPYEQYF. DNA for the CDR3: TGTGCCAGCAGCATGGGACAGGGGCCCTACGAGCAGTACTTC.

The genes are TRBV5-1 and TRBJ2-3; 10 nucleotides line up with TRBD2. The CDR3 spans 18 residues. Germline loops: CDR1 SGHRS, CDR2 YFSETQ. The V segment lost 2 bases and the J segment 2 bases; nucleotides outside the gene matches: 11. The CDR3 is CASSFLKVAGGYTDTQYF. CDR3 sequence (DNA): TGCGCCAGCAGCTTCCTAAAAGTAGCGGGGGGATACACAGATACGCAGTATTTT.

This chain uses TRBV5-5 with TRBJ2-3; 7 positions match TRBD2. The CDR3 is 14 residues long. Germline CDR1 and CDR2: SGHKS and YYEKEE (reference sequence). The ends lost 4 bases at V and 0 bases at J; junction bases unmatched: 2. The DNA for the CDR3 is TGTGCCAGCAGCCGGGACTACAGCACAGATACGCAGTATTTT. It translates to CASSRDYSTDTQYF. The complete variable domain, with remaining parts taken from reference TRBV5-5 and TRBJ2-3, reads DAGVTQSPTHLIKTRGQQVTLRCSPISGHKSVSWYQQVLGQGPQFIFQYYEKEERGRGNFPDRFSARQFPNYSSELNVNALLLGDSALYLCASSRDYSTDTQYFGPGTRLTVL.

The gene calls are TRBV28 and TRBJ2-7; tentatively, D is TRBD1 (6 bases). Trimming left V 5 bases short and J 3 bases short, with 14 bases between. Per the germline V gene, CDR1 is MDHEN and CDR2 is SYDVKM. The length of the CDR3 is 14 residues. This chain's CDR3 is CASSQTGLGYEQYF. The CDR3 region has the DNA TGTGCCAGCAGTCAAACAGGGCTTGGCTACGAGCAGTACTTC.

V gene TRBV12-5 combines with J gene TRBJ1-4; TRBD1 matches 8 bases. Germline V gene lookup returns CDR1 LGHNT and CDR2 FRNRAP. Trimming cost V 6 bases and J 8 bases; bases outside gene matches: 11. The CDR3 loop spans 15 amino acids. Here the CDR3 DNA reads TGTGCTAGTGGCTCAGACAGGGGAAGTGGGGAAAAACTGTTTTTT. It translates to CASGSDRGSGEKLFF.

This clone was counted only a few times. The rearrangement joins TRBV6-5 to TRBJ1-1, with 8 bases matching TRBD1. The CDR3 totals 12 residues. Germline V gene sequence: CDR1 MNHEY, CDR2 SVGAGI. Trimming removed 10 bases from V and 8 bases from J; junction bases left unmatched: 9. CDR3 protein: CATSRGLSEAFF. CDR3 DNA: TGTGCCACTTCCAGGGGGCTATCCGAAGCTTTCTTT.

The J gene is TRBJ1-3, the V gene TRBV5-4; no firm D call. The CDR3 is 14 amino acids. V was cut by 0 bases and J by 4 bases, with 8 bases left in between. Germline CDR1 reads SGHNT; CDR2 reads YYREEE (reference sequence). The CDR3 nucleotides read TGTGCCAGCAGCTTGGCAGGCGGGGGAAACACCATATATTTT. Protein product: CASSLAGGGNTIYF.

The chain combines TRBV12-5 with TRBJ1-2; possibly TRBD1 for D (5 bases). Germline CDR1 and CDR2: LGHNT and FRNRAP. The CDR3 is made up of 14 amino acids. Trimming removed 6 bases from V and 8 bases from J, with 19 bases in between. The CDR3 sequence is CASGPSQGIGGYTF. DNA for the CDR3: TGTGCTAGTGGCCCCTCCCAGGGCATAGGAGGCTACACCTTC. Supplemented by reference TRBV12-5 and TRBJ1-2, the full variable domain reads DARVTQTPRHKVTEMGQEVTMRCQPILGHNTVFWYRQTMMQGLELLAYFRNRAPLDDSGMPKDRFSAEMPDATLATLKIQPSEPRDSAVYFCASGPSQGIGGYTFGSGTRLTVV.

This clone was recorded once. This chain joins TRBV7-2 and TRBJ2-1, with D perhaps TRBD2 (5 bases). The germline CDR1 and CDR2 sequences are SGHTA and FQGNSA. This CDR3 region has 12 residues. Trimming took 3 bases from V and 6 from J, leaving 6 bases between them. The CDR3 DNA reads TGTGCCAGCAGCTTCACTAGCAATGAGCAGTTCTTC. Translated, it gives CASSFTSNEQFF.

The V gene is TRBV4-1, the J gene TRBJ2-1, with D possibly matching TRBD1 (5 bases). The germline gives CDR1 MGHRA, CDR2 YSYEKL. CDR3 length: 14 residues. V was cut by 0 bases and J by 4 bases, with 7 bases left in between. DNA for the CDR3: TGCGCCAGCAGCCAAGAGTCAGGGTACAATGAGCAGTTCTTC. Translated, it gives CASSQESGYNEQFF.

The rearrangement joins TRBV7-2 to TRBJ2-3; a weak D match, TRBD2 (5 bases). The CDR3 is 14 amino acids. Trimming shortened V by 5 bases and J by 5 bases, and 14 bases separated the two germline ends. From germline, CDR1 is SGHTA and CDR2 FQGNSA. The CDR3 loop reads CASSPTSAGDTQYF. CDR3 nucleotides: TGTGCCAGCAGCCCCACGAGCGCGGGAGATACGCAGTATTTT.